The clone carrying this T cell receptor (beta chain) was seen ten or more times. Its antigen is currently unknown. The CDR3 goes on 3 residues after the read ends, and that part is filled in from the germline J gene. The sample is drawn from a study of T cell clonality in common variable immunodeficiency. Study results and limitations: Fewer TCRbeta clones were shared among CVID subjects than controls. In common variable immunodeficiency, TCR beta chains reportedly carried fewer deletions and N-nucleotide insertions. TCRbeta clonality was increased in CVID versus healthy controls.

Sequencing input was equivalent genomic DNA from CVID and controls. The table came from immunoSEQ multiplex PCR; TCRdb's copy has only in-frame clones and leaves some out. Observed in the sample are about 39,000 clones, none of them singletons. Trimming stripped 1 base from V and 7 bases from J, with 7 bases between. Germline V gene data show CDR1 as GTSNPN and CDR2 as SVGIG (reference sequence). This CDR3 has 11 residues. The source of this sequence is a person aged 18 to 75 in good health. The genes are TRBV30 and TRBJ2-5; D call uncertain. The sequenced material came from peripheral blood mononuclear cells. CDR3 bases read: TGTGCCTGGAGTGGGTCGGGGACC. The encoded protein is CAWSGSGT. The full CDR3 is CAWSGSGTQYF.